This record covers a single T cell receptor beta chain. Trimming stripped 4 bases from V and 2 bases from J, with 15 bases between. Looked up from germline, CDR1 is GTSNPN and CDR2 is SVGIG (reference sequence). The CDR3 covers 15 residues. The data were produced by immunoSEQ multiplex PCR, yet TCRdb's version contains in-frame clones alone and is incomplete. Among some 21,000 clones, around 70% were seen once, and the ten largest hold about 30%. This record comes from a study of STAT5B mutations in CD4+ large granular lymphocyte leukemia. The clonotype comes from a human donor in good health. Sequencing used CD4+ T cells from blood buffy coats. The rearrangement joins TRBV30 to TRBJ1-5, with D unclear. For the CDR3, the DNA is TGTGCCTGGAAGACGCCCGGAGCCGGCAATCAGCCCCAGCATTTT. Translation: CAWKTPGAGNQPQHF.